This T cell receptor beta chain was retrieved from a study of vaccination and CD4 T cells after COVID-19. There are 14 residues in the CDR3. Trimming pared 0 bases from V and 6 bases from J, leaving 12 bases between. CDR1 is SGHKS, CDR2 YYEKEE, per germline (reference sequence). Study results and limitations: The rise in median SARS-CoV-2-reactive clonotypes, from roughly 22 to 38, was not significant.

Concerning this clonotype itself: Its antigen remains unidentified.

With the Oncomine TCR Beta short-read assay, DNA from cultured CD4+ T cells was sequenced. MiXCR, run by TCRdb on the PCR reads, gives a single entry per CDR3 protein. Of 15,000 or so distinct CDR3 sequences in the sample, about 59% were seen once. Time point given: late sampling 161 to 241 days after vaccination in a few convalescent patients. Documented treatment: roughly ten-day PBMC culture with coronavirus spike peptide pools or control peptides (ViraFEST assay). PCR tests turned positive between March and December 2020, before US Alpha, Beta and Delta variants. The culture of around 2 million PBMCs per well included about 11 IU/ml IL-2 and roughly 9.7 ug/ml peptide pools.

Material: CD4+ T cells from blood, cultured in vitro, obtained about 7 months after SARS-CoV-2 vaccination. The receptor's source is a human donor who had recovered from COVID-19. This chain joins TRBV5-5 and TRBJ2-5, with D possibly being TRBD1 (6 bases). The CDR3 loop is CASSLESGEQTQYF. CDR3 DNA sequence: TGTGCCAGCAGCTTGGAATCAGGGGAACAGACCCAGTACTTC.